Listed here are 5 T cell receptor beta chains from one sample, sequenced in a study of response to subunit inactivated influenza vaccine. One entry per CDR3 protein results from TCRdb running MiXCR on the RT-PCR reads. The sample contains about half a million distinct CDR3 sequences, approximately 7.1% of which appear only once. The sample was PBMCs from blood, taken less than 30 months after vaccination. The receptor source for this set is a man between 50 and 70 years old who received an inactivated influenza vaccine.

This clonotype has ten or more counts. The chain is built from TRBV6-2 or TRBV6-3 and TRBJ2-2; the D gene could be TRBD1 or TRBD2 (5 bases each). CDR1 and CDR2 (germline): MNHEY, SVGEGT. CDR3 length: 16 residues. Trimming removed 2 bases at V and 6 bases at J, with 16 bases between. The CDR3 spells CASSYPGRRWSGELFF. CDR3 nucleotides: TGTGCCAGCAGTTACCCGGGACGGAGGTGGTCCGGGGAGCTGTTTTTT.

CDR3 coding DNA: TGTGCCAGCAGCGCCGGGAAATTCACCGGGGAGCTGTTTTTT. Its translation is CASSAGKFTGELFF. This chain joins TRBV6-4 and TRBJ2-2, with D perhaps TRBD2 (5 bases). The germline V gene has CDR1 MRHNA and CDR2 SNTAGT. V lost 6 bases, J lost 4 bases, and 12 bases lay in between. CDR3 length: 14 residues.

This clonotype has a count of ten or more. J is TRBJ2-5 and V is TRBV9; D gene ambiguous. Germline V gives CDR1 SGDLS, CDR2 YYNGEE. This CDR3 contains 12 residues. The V gene lost 2 bases and the J gene lost 4 bases, with 6 bases spanning the gap. The CDR3 sequence is CASSVTGETQYF. In DNA, the CDR3 is TGTGCCAGCAGCGTCACTGGAGAGACCCAGTACTTC.

This chain links TRBV5-1 with TRBJ2-4; TRBD2 matches at 15 bases. Germline trimming cut 4 bases from V and 6 bases from J; bases unmatched to any gene: 8. Germline V gives CDR1 SGHRS, CDR2 YFSETQ. CDR3 length: 17 residues. The CDR3 is CASSTGLAGGHLNIQYF. CDR3 bases: TGCGCCAGCAGCACCGGACTAGCGGGGGGGCATTTAAACATTCAGTACTTC.

This clonotype was detected many times. J is TRBJ2-7 and V is TRBV20-1; D not certain. Trimming removed 1 base at V and 1 base at J, with 8 bases between. CDR1 and CDR2 from the germline V gene are DFQATT and SNEGSKA (reference sequence). The CDR3 runs to 13 residues. The DNA of the CDR3 is TGCAGTGCTAGAGGTCCAGGTTCCTACGAGCAGTACTTC. Translating it yields CSARGPGSYEQYF.